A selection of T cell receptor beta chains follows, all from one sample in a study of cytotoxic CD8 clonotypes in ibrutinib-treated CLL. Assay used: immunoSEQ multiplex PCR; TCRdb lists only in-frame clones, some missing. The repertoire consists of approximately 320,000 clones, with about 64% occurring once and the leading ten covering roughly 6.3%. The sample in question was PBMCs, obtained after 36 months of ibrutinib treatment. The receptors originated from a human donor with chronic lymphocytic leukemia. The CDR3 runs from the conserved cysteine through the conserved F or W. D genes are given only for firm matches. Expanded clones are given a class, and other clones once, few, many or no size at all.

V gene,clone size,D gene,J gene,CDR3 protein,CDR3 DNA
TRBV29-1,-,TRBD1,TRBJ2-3,CSVVDWDRTTDTQYF,TGCAGCGTTGTAGATTGGGACAGGACCACAGATACGCAGTATTTT
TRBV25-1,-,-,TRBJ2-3,CASSEVLPTDTQYF,TGTGCCAGCAGTGAGGTCTTGCCCACAGATACGCAGTATTTT
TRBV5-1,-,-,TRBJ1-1,CASSTLQGVGTEAFF,TGCGCCAGCAGCACTCTACAGGGCGTAGGGACTGAAGCTTTCTTT
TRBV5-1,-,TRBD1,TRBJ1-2,CASSLRSGRDSYGYTF,TGCGCCAGCAGCTTACGGTCAGGGCGGGACAGCTATGGCTACACCTTC
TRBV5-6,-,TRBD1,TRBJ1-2,CASSLARQGGYGYTF,TGTGCCAGCAGCTTGGCCCGACAGGGGGGATATGGCTACACCTTC
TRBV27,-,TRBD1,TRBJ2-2,CASSWTGNTGELFF,TGTGCCAGCAGCTGGACAGGGAACACCGGGGAGCTGTTTTTT
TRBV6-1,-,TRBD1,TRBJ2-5,CASRNRGRETQYF,TGTGCCAGCAGGAACAGGGGTCGGGAGACCCAGTACTTC
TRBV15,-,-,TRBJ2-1,CATSSKTGDSYNEQFF,TGTGCCACCAGCAGTAAGACAGGAGACTCCTACAATGAGCAGTTCTTC
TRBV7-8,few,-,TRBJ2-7,CASSLDRARNEQYF,TGTGCCAGCAGCTTAGACAGGGCGAGGAACGAGCAGTACTTC
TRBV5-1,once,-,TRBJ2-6,CASSLVQGNSGANVLTF,TGCGCCAGCAGCTTGGTTCAGGGTAACTCTGGGGCCAACGTCCTGACTTTC
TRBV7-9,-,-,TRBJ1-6,CASSSWAEINSPLHF,TGTGCCAGCAGCTCCTGGGCCGAGATTAATTCACCCCTCCACTTT
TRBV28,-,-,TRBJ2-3,CASSSESGYSSGTDTQYF,TGTGCCAGCAGTTCAGAGAGCGGATACTCTAGTGGCACAGATACGCAGTATTTT
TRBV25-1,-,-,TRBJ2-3,CASSRGWSSVDTQYF,TGTGCCAGCAGCCGCGGGTGGAGTAGCGTGGATACGCAGTATTTT
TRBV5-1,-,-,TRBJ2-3,CATSGGATDTQYF,TGCGCCACCTCTGGAGGCGCCACAGATACGCAGTATTTT
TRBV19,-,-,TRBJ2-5,CASSAAHTATGPPGTQYF,TGTGCCAGTAGTGCCGCCCACACAGCGACGGGACCCCCGGGGACCCAGTACTTC
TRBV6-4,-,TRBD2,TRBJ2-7,CASSVLLAARYEQYF,TGTGCCAGCAGTGTACTTCTAGCGGCCCGCTACGAGCAGTACTTC
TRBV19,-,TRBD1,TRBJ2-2,CASSFDRAAGELFF,TGTGCCAGTAGTTTCGACAGGGCTGCCGGGGAGCTGTTTTTT
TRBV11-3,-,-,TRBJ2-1,CASSLDGQGGNEQFF,TGTGCCAGCAGCTTAGATGGTCAGGGGGGAAATGAGCAGTTCTTC
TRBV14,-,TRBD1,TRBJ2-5,CASSQRDRVETQYF,TGTGCCAGCAGCCAACGGGACAGGGTGGAGACCCAGTACTTC
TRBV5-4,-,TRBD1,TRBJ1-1,CASSYGGTGNTEAFF,TGTGCCAGCAGCTATGGAGGGACAGGGAACACTGAAGCTTTCTTT
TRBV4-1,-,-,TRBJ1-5,CASSRTAGVQPQHF,TGCGCCAGCAGCAGGACAGCTGGCGTTCAGCCCCAGCATTTT
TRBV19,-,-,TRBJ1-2,CASSRGTRRGNYGYTF,TGTGCCAGTAGTAGAGGAACGAGGAGAGGTAACTATGGCTACACCTTC
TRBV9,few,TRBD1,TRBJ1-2,CASSVGGTGVYGYTF,TGTGCCAGCAGCGTAGGAGGGACAGGGGTCTATGGCTACACCTTC